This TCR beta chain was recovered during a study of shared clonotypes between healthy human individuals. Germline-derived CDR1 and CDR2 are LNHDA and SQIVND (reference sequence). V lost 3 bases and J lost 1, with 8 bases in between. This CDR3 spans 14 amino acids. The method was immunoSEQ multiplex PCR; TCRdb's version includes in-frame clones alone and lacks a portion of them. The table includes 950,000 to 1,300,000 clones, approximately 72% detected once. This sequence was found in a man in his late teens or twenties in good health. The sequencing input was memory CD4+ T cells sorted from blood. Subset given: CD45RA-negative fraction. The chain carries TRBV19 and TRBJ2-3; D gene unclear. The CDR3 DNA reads TGTGCCAGTAGTATCTTAGCCGGCACAGATACGCAGTATTTT. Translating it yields CASSILAGTDTQYF.